The 27 T cell receptor beta chains below all came from one sample that was sequenced in a study of T cells in tuberculosis. Generated by immunoSEQ multiplex PCR, the TCRdb table keeps only in-frame clones and is missing some. The sample lists tens of thousands of clones, roughly 87% seen once, with roughly 5.4% in the top ten. As to time point: new active TB diagnosis, blood taken before or within 7 days of starting treatment. Here the sequenced sample was PBMCs, taken at tuberculosis diagnosis. The receptors derive from an adult with tuberculosis.

The chain joins TRBV2 to TRBJ2-3, with TRBD2 matching 9 bases. This CDR3 has 14 residues. The ends lost 6 bases at V and 1 base at J; junction bases unmatched: 2. Per the germline V gene, CDR1 is SNHLY and CDR2 is FYNNEI. CDR3 protein: CASRRTSGTDTQYF. CDR3 sequence (DNA): TGTGCCAGCAGAAGGACTAGCGGCACAGATACGCAGTATTTT.

The count of this clone is one. The chain links TRBV4-2 to TRBJ2-5; D may be TRBD2 (7 bases). CDR1 and CDR2 (germline): LGHNA, YNFKEQ. This CDR3 region has 16 residues. V dropped 0 bases and J dropped 7 bases, with 18 bases sitting between them. The CDR3 region is CASSQDRGGNRRTQYF. The DNA for the CDR3 is TGTGCCAGCAGCCAAGATAGGGGGGGGAATAGGAGGACCCAGTACTTC.

The CDR3: CASSPHGQGNTKAFF. The CDR3 DNA sequence: TGTGCCAGCAGCCCACACGGACAGGGTAACACAAAGGCTTTCTTT. The rearrangement uses TRBV7-8 and TRBJ1-1; 8 bases line up with TRBD1. V lost 5 bases and J lost 11; bases outside the gene matches: 16. The CDR3 is 15 amino acids. Germline lookup yields CDR1 SGHVS and CDR2 FQNEAQ.

The V gene is TRBV5-1, the J gene TRBJ2-5, with 7 nucleotides matching TRBD1. The V segment lost 3 bases and the J segment 5 bases; nucleotides outside the gene matches: 7. Germline V gene lookup returns CDR1 SGHRS and CDR2 YFSETQ. CDR3 length: 14 residues. In DNA form, the CDR3 reads TGCGCCAGCAGCTCAACAGGGGCATGGGAGACCCAGTACTTC. As protein: CASSSTGAWETQYF.

The genes are TRBV18 and TRBJ1-6; 9 bases are a match to TRBD1. The germline V gene encodes CDR1 KGHSH and CDR2 LQKENI. This CDR3 has 15 amino acids. Unmatched junction bases numbered 3, after V lost 2 bases and J lost 7 bases. CDR3 sequence reads: CASSPSTGGNSPLHF. The CDR3, as DNA: TGTGCCAGCTCACCATCGACAGGGGGAAATTCACCCCTCCACTTT.

The V call is TRBV5-5, the J call TRBJ2-4; weak D call: TRBD1 (6 bases). Germline V gene lookup returns CDR1 SGHKS and CDR2 YYEKEE (reference sequence). This CDR3 spans 16 amino acids. The germline V and J ends were trimmed by 0 bases and 5 bases, with 15 bases remaining between them. CDR3 in amino acids: CASSLDPAGVENIQYF. The CDR3 region has the DNA TGTGCCAGCAGCTTGGATCCCGCAGGGGTCGAAAACATTCAGTACTTC. Based on the CDR3 plus reference TRBV5-5 and TRBJ2-4, the full variable domain is DAGVTQSPTHLIKTRGQQVTLRCSPISGHKSVSWYQQVLGQGPQFIFQYYEKEERGRGNFPDRFSARQFPNYSSELNVNALLLGDSALYLCASSLDPAGVENIQYFGAGTRLSVL.

The chain uses TRBV30 and TRBJ1-1, with 11 nucleotides matching TRBD1. There are 18 residues in the CDR3. J was trimmed by 0 bases and V by 4 bases; bases with no gene match: 13. Germline CDR1 GTSNPN, CDR2 SVGIG (reference sequence). The DNA of the CDR3 is TGTGCCTGGATACACTGGACAGGGGGCCCCCCGATGAACACTGAAGCTTTCTTT. As protein: CAWIHWTGGPPMNTEAFF.

This clone was counted a few times. The V and J genes are TRBV5-4 and TRBJ2-5, with D unresolved. The germline V gene has CDR1 SGHNT and CDR2 YYREEE (reference sequence). This CDR3 has 12 residues. Trimming left V 3 bases short and J 5 bases short, with 8 bases between. The CDR3 is CASSSIRETQYF. The CDR3 DNA is TGTGCCAGCAGCTCGATACGGGAGACCCAGTACTTC.

J is TRBJ2-1 and V is TRBV7-9; 7 nucleotides align to TRBD1. Trimming cost V 5 bases and J 6 bases; bases outside gene matches: 4. From germline, CDR1 is SEHNR and CDR2 FQNEAQ (reference sequence). This CDR3 is built from 13 residues. The CDR3 here is CASSLGTVNEQFF. In nucleotides, the CDR3 is TGTGCCAGCAGCCTTGGGACAGTCAATGAGCAGTTCTTC.

V usage is TRBV4-3 and J usage is TRBJ2-7; 10 bases map to TRBD2. The junction had 4 bases not matched to a gene; V was cut back by 3 bases and J by 2 bases. The germline gives CDR1 LGHNA, CDR2 YSLEER. This CDR3 comprises 15 residues. For the CDR3, the DNA is TGCGCCAGCAGCCACGGACTAGCGGAGGCCTACGAGCAGTACTTC. Protein: CASSHGLAEAYEQYF.

The chain employs TRBV19 and TRBJ1-2, with D possibly matching TRBD1 (6 bases). In germline, CDR1 is LNHDA, CDR2 SQIVND (reference sequence). The CDR3 runs 12 residues. Trimming removed 8 bases at V and 4 bases at J, with 11 bases between. The CDR3 loop reads CASADRSYGYTF. The CDR3 nucleotides read TGTGCCAGTGCAGACAGGTCCTATGGCTACACCTTC.

V is TRBV6-1 and J is TRBJ2-7; perhaps TRBD1 as D (6 bases). V shed 8 bases and J shed 13 bases, with 24 bases lying between them. The CDR3 extends over 13 amino acids. CDR1 MNHNS and CDR2 SASEGT come from the germline V gene. The DNA for the CDR3 is TGTGCCAGCGGCTCACACGGGACATCCTCGTTATACTTC. Amino acid sequence: CASGSHGTSSLYF.

The V gene is TRBV5-4, the J gene TRBJ1-2, with 9 bases matching TRBD1. V shed 3 bases, J shed 10 bases, and the junction held 10 bases outside the gene matches. CDR1 SGHNT and CDR2 YYREEE come from the germline V gene (reference sequence). The CDR3 is 14 amino acids. In DNA, the CDR3 is TGTGCCAGCAGCTCTTGGGGACAGGGATCGTCCTACACCTTC. Translation: CASSSWGQGSSYTF.

V is TRBV29-1 and J is TRBJ2-1; 7 nucleotides agree with TRBD1. The CDR3 is 14 residues long. The ends lost 5 bases at V and 7 bases at J; junction bases unmatched: 11. CDR1 is SQVTM and CDR2 is ANQGSEA in the germline V gene. The CDR3 is CSVPGTEGPNEQFF. The CDR3 DNA reads as TGCAGCGTTCCCGGGACAGAGGGACCGAATGAGCAGTTCTTC.

The V gene is TRBV4-3, the J gene TRBJ1-1; TRBD1 aligns across 9 bases. The germline V gene has CDR1 LGHNA and CDR2 YSLEER. The CDR3 has 15 residues. J lost 1 base, V lost 5 bases, and 5 bases had no gene match. The CDR3 DNA is TGCGCCAGCAGCAGACGGACAGGGGCGAACACTGAAGCTTTCTTT. Protein: CASSRRTGANTEAFF.

The chain couples TRBV14 to TRBJ1-1; 7 nucleotides align to TRBD1. This CDR3 region has 13 residues. CDR1 SGHDN and CDR2 FVKESK come from the germline V gene. V lost 1 base and J lost 8; bases outside the gene matches: 4. CDR3 amino acids: CASSQAGQIEAFF. The CDR3 DNA sequence: TGTGCCAGCAGCCAAGCGGGACAGATCGAAGCTTTCTTT.

This clone has a single count. V is TRBV28 and J is TRBJ2-3; no definite D call. Deletions cut 2 bases from V and 2 bases from J, with 8 bases between. Germline-derived CDR1 and CDR2 are MDHEN and SYDVKM. This CDR3 comprises 14 residues. CDR3: CASSLGPYTDTQYF. CDR3 sequence (DNA): TGTGCCAGCAGTTTAGGCCCTTACACAGATACGCAGTATTTT.

This chain connects TRBV6-5 to TRBJ1-2; unclear D gene. The CDR3 length is 14 residues. The ends were cut back, 0 bases at V and 10 bases at J, with 15 bases in the middle. Germline CDR1 is MNHEY and CDR2 is SVGAGI. CDR3 bases: TGTGCCAGCAGTTACTCGAGGGTAAACAGACACTACACCTTC. This translates into CASSYSRVNRHYTF.

This clone was seen only once. Written as DNA, the CDR3 is TGTGCCAGCTCTAAAGGGGGGGGACAGGGGGGATCACCCCTCCACTTT. It encodes CASSKGGGQGGSPLHF. This chain connects TRBV27 to TRBJ1-6, with TRBD1 matching 11 bases. Trimming took 8 bases from V and 10 from J; bases not matched to a gene: 13. The germline V gene has CDR1 MNHEY and CDR2 SMNVEV (reference sequence). The CDR3 loop spans 16 amino acids.

V is TRBV6-4 and J is TRBJ1-6, with TRBD1 as a possible D gene (5 bases). The CDR3 loop spans 17 amino acids. Germline V CDR1 and CDR2: MRHNA, SNTAGT. Trimming left V 2 bases short and J 7 bases short, with 18 bases between. CDR3 in DNA: TGTGCCAGCAGTGACCATGGGGCAGCCACCGCCAATTCACCCCTCCACTTT. Its translation is CASSDHGAATANSPLHF.

This rearrangement joins TRBV7-8 to TRBJ1-2; TRBD1 matches 10 bases. Germline V gene lookup returns CDR1 SGHVS and CDR2 FQNEAQ. The J segment lost 7 bases and the V segment lost 4 bases, leaving 6 bases of the junction unmatched. This CDR3 spans 14 amino acids. The CDR3 spells CASSSTGGKGGYTF. CDR3 sequence (DNA): TGTGCCAGCAGCTCGACAGGGGGCAAGGGTGGCTACACCTTC.

This chain uses TRBV6-1 with TRBJ2-7; 9 bases agree with TRBD1. The V segment lost 2 bases and the J segment 5 bases; nucleotides outside the gene matches: 7. Germline CDR1 is MNHNS and CDR2 is SASEGT. This CDR3 has 15 amino acids. The CDR3 here is CASSEQTGGFHEQYF. The CDR3 DNA follows: TGTGCCAGCAGTGAACAGACAGGGGGTTTCCACGAGCAGTACTTC.

V and J are TRBV11-3 and TRBJ2-2, with 7 bases identical to TRBD1. CDR1 is SGHNT, CDR2 YENEEA, per germline. V shed 5 bases, J shed 6 bases, and the junction held 12 bases outside the gene matches. CDR3 length: 16 amino acids. CDR3 loop: CASSDSWTGGSGELFF. The CDR3, as DNA: TGTGCCAGCAGCGATTCATGGACAGGTGGATCCGGGGAGCTGTTTTTT.

The DNA of the CDR3 is TGCAGCGTGACCCAGGGGGTCGCAGATACGCAGTATTTT. It codes for CSVTQGVADTQYF. This chain links TRBV29-1 with TRBJ2-3; the match to TRBD1 covers 7 bases. Per germline, CDR1 SQVTM and CDR2 ANQGSEA. This CDR3 is built from 13 residues. The trim removed 6 bases at V and 4 bases at J, leaving 7 bases unmatched.

V is TRBV18 and J is TRBJ2-1, with 8 bases lining up with TRBD2. CDR1 is KGHSH, CDR2 LQKENI, per germline. With 0 bases clipped from V and 6 bases from J, the junction kept 1 base outside the gene matches. The CDR3 totals 14 residues. DNA for the CDR3: TGTGCCAGCTCACCACCGGGGACTAGCAATGAGCAGTTCTTC. It codes for CASSPPGTSNEQFF.

This rearrangement joins TRBV30 to TRBJ1-1; D gene unclear. V was shortened by 4 bases and J by 3 bases, with 15 bases between the two germline ends. CDR3 length: 14 amino acids. CDR1 and CDR2 from the germline V gene are GTSNPN and SVGIG (reference sequence). In nucleotides, the CDR3 is TGTGCCTGGACCATTGGATCCCAGGACACTGAAGCTTTCTTT. Residues: CAWTIGSQDTEAFF.

In this sample, this clone turned up once. This rearrangement joins TRBV27 to TRBJ1-2; TRBD1 matches 10 bases. Germline CDR1 is MNHEY and CDR2 is SMNVEV (reference sequence). CDR3 length: 14 residues. V was clipped by 3 bases and J by 8 bases; unmatched bases: 6. The CDR3 bases are TGTGCCAGCAGTTTCCCGACAGGGGGCGAGGGCTACACCTTC. This gives the protein CASSFPTGGEGYTF.